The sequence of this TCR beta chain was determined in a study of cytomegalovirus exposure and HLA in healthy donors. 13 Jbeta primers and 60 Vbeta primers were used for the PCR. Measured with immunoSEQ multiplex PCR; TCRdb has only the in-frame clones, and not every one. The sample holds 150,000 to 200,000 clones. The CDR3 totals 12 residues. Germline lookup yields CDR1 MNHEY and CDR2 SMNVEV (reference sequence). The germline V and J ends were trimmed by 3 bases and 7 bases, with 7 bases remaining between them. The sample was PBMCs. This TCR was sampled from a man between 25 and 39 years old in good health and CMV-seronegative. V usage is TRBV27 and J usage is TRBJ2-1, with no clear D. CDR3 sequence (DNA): TGTGCCAGCAGTTTCAGCGTGAATGAGCAGTTCTTC. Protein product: CASSFSVNEQFF.